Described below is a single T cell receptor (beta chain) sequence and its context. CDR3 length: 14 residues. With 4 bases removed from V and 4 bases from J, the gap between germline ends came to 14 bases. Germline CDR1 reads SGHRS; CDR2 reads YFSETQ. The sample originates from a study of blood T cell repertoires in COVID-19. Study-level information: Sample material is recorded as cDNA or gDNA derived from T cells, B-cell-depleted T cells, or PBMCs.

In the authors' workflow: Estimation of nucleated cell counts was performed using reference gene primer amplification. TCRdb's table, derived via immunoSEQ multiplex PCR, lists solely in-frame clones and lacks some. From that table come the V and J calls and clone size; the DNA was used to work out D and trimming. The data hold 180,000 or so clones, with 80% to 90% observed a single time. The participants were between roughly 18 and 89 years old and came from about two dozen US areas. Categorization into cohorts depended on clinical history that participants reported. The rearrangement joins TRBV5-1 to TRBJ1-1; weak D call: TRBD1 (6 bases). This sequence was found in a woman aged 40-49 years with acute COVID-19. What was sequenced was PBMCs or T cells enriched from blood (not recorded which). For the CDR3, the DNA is TGCGCCAGCAGCCTGGAACAGGGTGGCACTGAAGCTTTCTTT. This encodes CASSLEQGGTEAFF. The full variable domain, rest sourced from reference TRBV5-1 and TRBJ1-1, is KAGVTQTPRYLIKTRGQQVTLSCSPISGHRSVSWYQQTPGQGLQFLFEYFSETQRNKGNFPGRFSGRQFSNSRSEMNVSTLELGDSALYLCASSLEQGGTEAFFGQGTRLTVV.